The next 22 T cell receptor beta chains were all read from a single sample in a study of cytomegalovirus exposure and HLA in healthy donors. Data came from immunoSEQ multiplex PCR; TCRdb stores just in-frame clones and leaves some out. The repertoire holds over 150,000 clones, with 70% to 85% as singletons. The specimen was PBMCs. The receptors come from a woman aged 30 to 39 in good health and CMV-seropositive.

This clone showed up just a few times. The chain combines TRBV28 with TRBJ1-1; D might be TRBD1 (6 bases). The V gene lost 6 bases and the J gene lost 1 base, with 9 bases spanning the gap. Germline CDR1 and CDR2: MDHEN and SYDVKM. CDR3 length equals 13 residues. The CDR3 region is CASSGQWNTEAFF. CDR3 coding DNA: TGTGCCAGCAGCGGACAGTGGAACACTGAAGCTTTCTTT.

To note about this clone: At one of its ends the junction is not consistent with the germline gene, which may arise from a read error. The rearrangement uses TRBV6-5 and TRBJ2-7, with TRBD1 matching 8 bases. The CDR3 runs 15 residues. From germline, CDR1 is MNHEY and CDR2 SVGAGI. The CDR3 DNA reads TGTGCCAGCAGCTACTCGGACAGGGCTTTCTACGAGCAGTACTTC. It encodes CASSYSDRAFYEQYF.

The gene calls are TRBV9 and TRBJ2-3; D possibly corresponds to TRBD2 (6 bases). The CDR3 is 15 amino acids. Germline V gene sequence: CDR1 SGDLS, CDR2 YYNGEE. Trimming took off 2 bases at V and 0 bases at J, with 10 bases between the two ends. The chain's CDR3 is CASSVNGRSTDTQYF. The CDR3 nucleotides read TGTGCCAGCAGCGTTAACGGGAGAAGCACAGATACGCAGTATTTT.

The chain recombines TRBV28 with TRBJ2-2; 7 bases align to TRBD2. There are 17 residues in the CDR3. Germline-derived CDR1 and CDR2 are MDHEN and SYDVKM. The V gene end was trimmed by 7 bases and the J gene end by 1 base; junction bases not matched to a gene: 12. CDR3 coding DNA: TGTGCCAGCAACCCCTGGGAGGGAGCTTTGAACACCGGGGAGCTGTTTTTT. This encodes CASNPWEGALNTGELFF.

The chain couples TRBV7-9 to TRBJ1-2, with TRBD1 matching 7 bases. This CDR3 is built from 13 residues. V lost 5 bases, J lost 7 bases, and 7 bases stayed unmatched. CDR1 is SEHNR, CDR2 FQNEAQ, per germline (reference sequence). The CDR3 DNA follows: TGTGCCAGCAGCCCGGACAGGCTCGGTGGCTACACCTTC. It yields the protein CASSPDRLGGYTF.

This rearrangement joins TRBV7-9 to TRBJ1-1; perhaps TRBD1 as D (5 bases). CDR1 is SEHNR and CDR2 is FQNEAQ in the germline V gene (reference sequence). The CDR3 sequence is 11 residues long. The V end was cut by 3 bases, the J end by 9 bases, with 8 bases between. CDR3: CASSLGQQAFF. In DNA, the CDR3 is TGTGCCAGCAGCTTGGGGCAGCAAGCTTTCTTT.

This chain uses TRBV6-1 with TRBJ1-2; TRBD1 agrees at 9 bases. CDR1 and CDR2 from the germline V gene are MNHNS and SASEGT. The V and J ends lost 5 bases and 8 bases, in that order; junction bases with no gene match: 9. The CDR3 is 14 residues long. This CDR3 reads CASSMDRGSRGYTF. DNA for the CDR3: TGTGCCAGCAGTATGGACAGGGGCTCTAGAGGCTACACCTTC.

The chain combines TRBV5-1 with TRBJ1-4; D is ambiguous. With 0 bases removed from V and 8 bases from J, the gap between germline ends came to 14 bases. Germline CDR1 SGHRS, CDR2 YFSETQ. The CDR3 consists of 15 residues. The CDR3 coding sequence is TGCGCCAGCAGCTTGGGACGGTCTGGGCGAGAAAAACTGTTTTTT. It specifies CASSLGRSGREKLFF.

The genes are TRBV6-5 and TRBJ2-5; TRBD1 agrees at 8 bases. This CDR3 spans 13 amino acids. Germline loops: CDR1 MNHEY, CDR2 SVGAGI. Trimming cost V 6 bases and J 2 bases; bases outside gene matches: 2. The CDR3 DNA reads TGTGCCAGCAGCAGGGGGCTTCAAGAGACCCAGTACTTC. It encodes CASSRGLQETQYF.

The V gene is TRBV30, the J gene TRBJ1-5, with TRBD1 identical over 9 bases. The V segment lost 1 base and the J segment 6 bases; nucleotides outside the gene matches: 1. The CDR3 is 13 amino acids. The germline V gene has CDR1 GTSNPN and CDR2 SVGIG (reference sequence). CDR3 protein: CAWSGTGAQPQHF. The CDR3 DNA is TGTGCCTGGAGTGGGACAGGGGCTCAGCCCCAGCATTTT.

This chain links TRBV27 with TRBJ1-2, with 7 bases fitting TRBD1. This CDR3 is 12 amino acids long. Losses at the gene ends were 5 bases for V and 5 bases for J; bases not matched to a gene: 2. Germline V gene lookup returns CDR1 MNHEY and CDR2 SMNVEV (reference sequence). In nucleotides, the CDR3 is TGTGCCAGCAGTCCGACAGGGTATGGCTACACCTTC. Protein product: CASSPTGYGYTF.

V is TRBV18 and J is TRBJ1-2; D is undetermined. Per germline, CDR1 KGHSH and CDR2 LQKENI. V was trimmed by 3 bases and J by 0 bases, leaving 8 bases between them. The CDR3 length is 14 residues. Here the CDR3 DNA reads TGTGCCAGCTCACCGCGGGAGGCTAACTATGGCTACACCTTC. This encodes CASSPREANYGYTF.

The J gene is TRBJ2-7, the V gene TRBV25-1, with 8 positions matching TRBD1. In germline, CDR1 is MGHDK, CDR2 SYGVNS. J was trimmed by 4 bases and V by 2 bases; bases with no gene match: 7. The CDR3 is made up of 15 amino acids. CDR3 region: CASSEKDRALYEQYF. As DNA, the CDR3 is TGTGCCAGCAGTGAAAAGGACAGGGCCCTTTACGAGCAGTACTTC.

This chain joins TRBV27 and TRBJ2-1; 9 bases are shared with TRBD1. The V segment lost 2 bases and the J segment 3 bases; nucleotides outside the gene matches: 5. CDR1 is MNHEY, CDR2 SMNVEV, per germline (reference sequence). The CDR3 sequence is 16 residues long. CDR3 amino acids: CASSLRTGENYNEQFF. CDR3 DNA sequence: TGTGCCAGCAGTTTAAGGACAGGGGAGAACTACAATGAGCAGTTCTTC.

The V call is TRBV6-6, the J call TRBJ2-7, with TRBD1 matching over 9 bases. Unmatched junction bases numbered 6, after V lost 6 bases and J lost 3 bases. Germline V gene lookup returns CDR1 MNHNY and CDR2 SVGAGI (reference sequence). The CDR3 has 14 amino acids. DNA of the CDR3: TGTGCCAGCAGAGGGGGACAGGGATACTACGAGCAGTACTTC. This translates into CASRGGQGYYEQYF.

The J gene is TRBJ2-5, the V gene TRBV6-5; a possible D gene is TRBD2 (5 bases). From germline, CDR1 is MNHEY and CDR2 SVGAGI. The ends were cut back, 6 bases at V and 5 bases at J, with 13 bases in the middle. This CDR3 has 13 amino acids. The CDR3 loop is CASRFGEWETQYF. CDR3 nucleotide sequence: TGTGCCAGCAGATTCGGGGAGTGGGAGACCCAGTACTTC.

This clone has just one count. V and J are TRBV29-1 and TRBJ2-7; D perhaps matches TRBD1 (6 bases). The CDR3 contains 14 residues. Trimming cost V 6 bases and J 2 bases, with 17 bases left between them. Germline V lookup: CDR1 SQVTM, CDR2 ANQGSEA. CDR3 sequence: CSVAWTAKAYEQYF. In DNA, the CDR3 is TGCAGCGTCGCCTGGACAGCAAAAGCCTACGAGCAGTACTTC.

In DNA form, the CDR3 reads TGCAGCGTTGAATATGAGAACAGGTTCTCCTACGAGCAGTACTTC. This translates into CSVEYENRFSYEQYF. The genes are TRBV29-1 and TRBJ2-7; D is perhaps TRBD1 (5 bases). V was clipped by 2 bases and J by 0 bases, with 14 bases between them. The CDR3 is 15 amino acids. Germline CDR1 is SQVTM and CDR2 is ANQGSEA.

The chain carries TRBV2 and TRBJ1-1; D might be TRBD1 (6 bases). V was pared by 3 bases and J by 3 bases, with 14 bases between. The CDR3 consists of 15 residues. Germline-derived CDR1 and CDR2 are SNHLY and FYNNEI. This CDR3 is CASSEKPGVYTEAFF. The DNA of the CDR3 is TGTGCCAGCAGTGAGAAGCCAGGGGTGTACACTGAAGCTTTCTTT.

The genes are TRBV7-2 and TRBJ1-2; D remains ambiguous. The CDR3 runs to 15 residues. Trimming removed 5 bases at V and 2 bases at J, with 15 bases between. Germline V gene lookup returns CDR1 SGHTA and CDR2 FQGNSA. CDR3: CASSPIRVTNYGYTF. CDR3 nucleotide sequence: TGTGCCAGCAGCCCCATTCGGGTCACGAACTATGGCTACACCTTC.

The chain is built from TRBV27 and TRBJ2-1, with 9 positions matching TRBD2. Losses at the gene ends were 0 bases for V and 7 bases for J; bases not matched to a gene: 4. Germline V gene sequence: CDR1 MNHEY, CDR2 SMNVEV (reference sequence). The CDR3 runs 15 residues. The CDR3 region has the DNA TGTGCCAGCAGTTTATCCAGCGGGAGGATTAATGAGCAGTTCTTC. Protein: CASSLSSGRINEQFF.

The chain joins TRBV5-1 to TRBJ2-1; 12 bases are shared with TRBD1. Germline V lookup: CDR1 SGHRS, CDR2 YFSETQ. V lost 3 bases, J lost 5 bases, and 12 bases stayed unmatched. CDR3 length: 18 amino acids. The CDR3 DNA sequence: TGCGCCAGCAGCTGGGACAGGGGGCAAGCACAACCTAACAATGAGCAGTTCTTC. This gives the protein CASSWDRGQAQPNNEQFF.